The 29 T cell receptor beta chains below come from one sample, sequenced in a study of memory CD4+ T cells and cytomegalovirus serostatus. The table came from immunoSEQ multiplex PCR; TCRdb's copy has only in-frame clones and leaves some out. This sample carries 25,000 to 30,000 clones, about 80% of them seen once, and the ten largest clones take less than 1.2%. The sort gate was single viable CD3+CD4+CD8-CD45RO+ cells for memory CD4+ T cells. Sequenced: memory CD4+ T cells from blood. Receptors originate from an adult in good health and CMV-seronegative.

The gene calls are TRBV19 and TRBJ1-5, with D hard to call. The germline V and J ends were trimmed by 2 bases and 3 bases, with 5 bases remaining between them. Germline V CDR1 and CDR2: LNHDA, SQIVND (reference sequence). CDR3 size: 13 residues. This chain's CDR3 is CASSIRDNQPQHF. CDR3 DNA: TGTGCCAGTAGTATACGGGACAATCAGCCCCAGCATTTT.

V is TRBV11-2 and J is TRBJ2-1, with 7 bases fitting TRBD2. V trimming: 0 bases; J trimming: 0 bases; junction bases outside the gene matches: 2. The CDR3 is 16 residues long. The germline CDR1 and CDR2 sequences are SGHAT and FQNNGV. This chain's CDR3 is CASSLELASSYNEQFF. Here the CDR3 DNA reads TGTGCCAGCAGCTTAGAACTAGCGAGCTCCTACAATGAGCAGTTCTTC.

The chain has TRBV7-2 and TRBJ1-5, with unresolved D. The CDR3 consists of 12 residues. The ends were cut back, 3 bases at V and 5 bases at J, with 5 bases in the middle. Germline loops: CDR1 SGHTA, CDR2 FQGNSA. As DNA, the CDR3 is TGTGCCAGCAGCTTTAAGGATCAGCCCCAGCATTTT. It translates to CASSFKDQPQHF.

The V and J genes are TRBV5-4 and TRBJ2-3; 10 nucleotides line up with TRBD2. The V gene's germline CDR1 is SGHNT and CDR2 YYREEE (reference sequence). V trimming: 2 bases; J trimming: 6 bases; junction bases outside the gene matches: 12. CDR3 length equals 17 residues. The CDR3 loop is CASSFRDSGRQKDTQYF. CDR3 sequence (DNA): TGTGCCAGCAGCTTTCGGGATAGCGGGAGGCAGAAGGATACGCAGTATTTT.

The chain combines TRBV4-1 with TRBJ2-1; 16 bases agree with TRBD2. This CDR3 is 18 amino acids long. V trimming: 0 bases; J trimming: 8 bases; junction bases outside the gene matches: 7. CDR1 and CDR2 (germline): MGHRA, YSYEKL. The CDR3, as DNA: TGCGCCAGCAGCCAAGATAGTGGGACTAGCGGGAGGGCCCATGAGCAGTTCTTC. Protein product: CASSQDSGTSGRAHEQFF.

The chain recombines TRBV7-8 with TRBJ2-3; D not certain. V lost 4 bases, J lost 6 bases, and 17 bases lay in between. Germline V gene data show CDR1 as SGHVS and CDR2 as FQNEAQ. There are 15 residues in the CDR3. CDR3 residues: CASSSGPLDFDTQYF. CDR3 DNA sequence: TGTGCCAGCAGCTCCGGGCCCCTAGATTTCGATACGCAGTATTTT.

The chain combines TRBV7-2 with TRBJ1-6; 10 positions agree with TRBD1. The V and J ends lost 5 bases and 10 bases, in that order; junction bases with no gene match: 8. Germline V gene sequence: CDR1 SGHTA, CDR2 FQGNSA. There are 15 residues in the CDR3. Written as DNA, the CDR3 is TGTGCCAGCAGCCAAAGACAGGGGGCTGAATCACCCCTCCACTTT. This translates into CASSQRQGAESPLHF.

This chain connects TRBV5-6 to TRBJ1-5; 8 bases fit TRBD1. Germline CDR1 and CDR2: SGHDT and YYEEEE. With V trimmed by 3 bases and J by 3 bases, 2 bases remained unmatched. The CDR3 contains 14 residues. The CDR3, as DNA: TGTGCCAGCAGCTCGGACAGGGTCAATCAGCCCCAGCATTTT. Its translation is CASSSDRVNQPQHF.

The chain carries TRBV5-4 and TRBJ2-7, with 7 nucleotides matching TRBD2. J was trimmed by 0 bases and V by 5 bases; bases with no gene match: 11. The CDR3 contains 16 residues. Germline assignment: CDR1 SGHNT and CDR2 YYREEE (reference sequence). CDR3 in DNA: TGTGCCAGCAGTTATCAACCCGGGGGGACCTCCTACGAGCAGTACTTC. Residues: CASSYQPGGTSYEQYF.

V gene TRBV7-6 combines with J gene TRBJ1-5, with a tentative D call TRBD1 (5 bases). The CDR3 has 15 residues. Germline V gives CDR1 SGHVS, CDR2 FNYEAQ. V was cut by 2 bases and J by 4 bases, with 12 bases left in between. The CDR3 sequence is CASSLSAGLNQPQHF. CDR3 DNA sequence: TGTGCCAGCAGCTTATCAGCAGGGCTGAATCAGCCCCAGCATTTT.

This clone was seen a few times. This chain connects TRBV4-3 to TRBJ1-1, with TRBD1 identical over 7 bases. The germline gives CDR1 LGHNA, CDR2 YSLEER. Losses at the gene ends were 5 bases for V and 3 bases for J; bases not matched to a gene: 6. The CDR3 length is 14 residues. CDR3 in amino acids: CASSRGLGDTEAFF. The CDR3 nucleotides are TGCGCCAGCAGCAGGGGGCTGGGGGACACTGAAGCTTTCTTT.

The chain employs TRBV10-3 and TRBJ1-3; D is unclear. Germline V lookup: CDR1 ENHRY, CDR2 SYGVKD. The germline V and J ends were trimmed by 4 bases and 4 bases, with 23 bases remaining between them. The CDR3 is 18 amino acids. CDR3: CAISGARASVLAGNTIYF. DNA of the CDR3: TGTGCCATCAGTGGGGCCCGGGCCTCTGTACTCGCGGGAAACACCATATATTTT.

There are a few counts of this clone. CDR3 sequence reads: CASRPTHNEQFF. Written as DNA, the CDR3 is TGTGCCAGCAGGCCTACCCACAATGAGCAGTTCTTC. The chain recombines TRBV28 with TRBJ2-1; the D is unclear. This CDR3 has 12 amino acids. Germline values: CDR1 MDHEN, CDR2 SYDVKM. V was cut by 6 bases and J by 5 bases, with 8 bases left in between.

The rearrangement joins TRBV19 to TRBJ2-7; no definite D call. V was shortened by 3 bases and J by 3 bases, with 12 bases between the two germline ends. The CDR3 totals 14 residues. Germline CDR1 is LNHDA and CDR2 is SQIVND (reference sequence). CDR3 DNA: TGTGCCAGTAGTATCTCGAGGACGGTCTACGAGCAGTACTTC. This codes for CASSISRTVYEQYF.

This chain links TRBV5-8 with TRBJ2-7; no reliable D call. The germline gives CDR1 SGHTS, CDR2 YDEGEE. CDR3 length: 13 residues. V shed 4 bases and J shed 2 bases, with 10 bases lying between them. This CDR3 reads CASSREGPYEQYF. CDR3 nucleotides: TGTGCCAGCAGCAGGGAAGGACCCTACGAGCAGTACTTC.

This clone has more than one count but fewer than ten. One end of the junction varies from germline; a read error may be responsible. DNA for the CDR3: TGTGCCACCAGTGACAGAGGGCGGGGTCAGCCCCAGCATTTT. As protein: CATSDRGRGQPQHF. This sequence joins TRBV27 and TRBJ1-5, with D possibly TRBD1 on 5 matching bases. This CDR3 spans 14 amino acids. The V gene's germline CDR1 is MNHEY and CDR2 SMNVEV (reference sequence).

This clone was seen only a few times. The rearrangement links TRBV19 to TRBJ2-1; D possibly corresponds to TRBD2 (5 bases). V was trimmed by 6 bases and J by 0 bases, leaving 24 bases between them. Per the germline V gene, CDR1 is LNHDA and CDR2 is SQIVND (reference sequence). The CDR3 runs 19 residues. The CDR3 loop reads CASRTTPGYGGSSYNEQFF. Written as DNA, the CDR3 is TGTGCCAGTAGGACCACTCCGGGGTATGGTGGGAGCTCCTACAATGAGCAGTTCTTC.

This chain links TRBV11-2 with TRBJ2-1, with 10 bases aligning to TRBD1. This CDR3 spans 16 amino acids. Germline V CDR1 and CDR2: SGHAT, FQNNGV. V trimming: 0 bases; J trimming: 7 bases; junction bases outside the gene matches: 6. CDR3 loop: CASSLDRDRGGNEQFF. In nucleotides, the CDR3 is TGTGCCAGCAGCTTAGACCGGGACAGGGGCGGTAATGAGCAGTTCTTC.

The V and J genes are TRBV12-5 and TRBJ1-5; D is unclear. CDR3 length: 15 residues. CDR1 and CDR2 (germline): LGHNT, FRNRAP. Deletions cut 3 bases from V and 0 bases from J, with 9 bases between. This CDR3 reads CASGFYANSNQPQHF. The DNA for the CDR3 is TGTGCTAGTGGTTTTTATGCTAATAGCAATCAGCCCCAGCATTTT.

Here the CDR3 reads CASSQDPGGDQPQHF. CDR3 in DNA: TGCGCCAGCAGCCAAGATCCAGGGGGGGACCAGCCCCAGCATTTT. This chain joins TRBV4-1 and TRBJ1-5; 7 bases map to TRBD1. With 0 bases clipped from V and 7 bases from J, the junction kept 6 bases outside the gene matches. CDR1 and CDR2 (germline): MGHRA, YSYEKL. This CDR3 has 15 amino acids.

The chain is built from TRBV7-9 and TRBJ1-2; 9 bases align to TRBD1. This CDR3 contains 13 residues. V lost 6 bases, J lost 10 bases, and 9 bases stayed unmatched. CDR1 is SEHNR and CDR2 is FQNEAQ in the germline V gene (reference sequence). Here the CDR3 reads CASRGPGQGVYTF. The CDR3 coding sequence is TGTGCCAGCAGGGGACCGGGACAGGGAGTCTACACCTTC.

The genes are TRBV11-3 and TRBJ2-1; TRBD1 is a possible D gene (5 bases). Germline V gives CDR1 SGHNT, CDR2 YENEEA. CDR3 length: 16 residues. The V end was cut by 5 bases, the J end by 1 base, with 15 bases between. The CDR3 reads CASSPRQRLSYNEQFF. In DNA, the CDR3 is TGTGCCAGCAGCCCCCGACAGAGGTTGTCCTACAATGAGCAGTTCTTC.

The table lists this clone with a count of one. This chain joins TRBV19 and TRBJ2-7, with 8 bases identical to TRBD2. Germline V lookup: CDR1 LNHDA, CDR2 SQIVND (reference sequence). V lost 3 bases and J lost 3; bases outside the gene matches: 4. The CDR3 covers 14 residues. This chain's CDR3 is CASSIRGGFYEQYF. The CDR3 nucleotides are TGTGCCAGTAGTATCCGGGGGGGATTCTACGAGCAGTACTTC.

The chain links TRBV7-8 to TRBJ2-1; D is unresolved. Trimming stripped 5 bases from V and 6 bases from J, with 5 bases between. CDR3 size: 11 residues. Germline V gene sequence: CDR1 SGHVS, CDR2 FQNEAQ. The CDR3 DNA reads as TGTGCCAGCAGCGCCACCAATGAGCAGTTCTTC. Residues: CASSATNEQFF.

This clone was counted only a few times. The CDR3 bases are TGTGCCACGAAAATCCAGACAGGGGGGGATACTGAAGCTTTCTTT. Its translation is CATKIQTGGDTEAFF. This chain connects TRBV19 to TRBJ1-1; TRBD1 agrees at 9 bases. V was clipped by 10 bases and J by 5 bases; unmatched bases: 14. Looked up from germline, CDR1 is LNHDA and CDR2 is SQIVND (reference sequence). The CDR3 runs to 15 residues. Variable domain in full (rest from reference TRBV19 and TRBJ1-1): DGGITQSPKYLFRKEGQNVTLSCEQNLNHDAMYWYRQDPGQGLRLIYYSQIVNDFQKGDIAEGYSVSREKKESFPLTVTSAQKNPTAFYLCATKIQTGGDTEAFFGQGTRLTVV.

In DNA, the CDR3 is TGTGCCAGCACTCCGGGACAGGGGATAGCAGATACGCAGTATTTT. This encodes CASTPGQGIADTQYF. The chain has TRBV7-9 and TRBJ2-3; TRBD1 aligns across 10 bases. Germline V lookup: CDR1 SEHNR, CDR2 FQNEAQ (reference sequence). The CDR3 extends over 15 amino acids. V was clipped by 7 bases and J by 4 bases; unmatched bases: 8.

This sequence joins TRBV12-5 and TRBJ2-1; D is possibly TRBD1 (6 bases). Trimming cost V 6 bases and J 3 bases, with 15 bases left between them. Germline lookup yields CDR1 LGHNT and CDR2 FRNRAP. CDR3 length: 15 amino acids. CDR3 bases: TGTGCTAGTGGCCCAACAGGGAAAATCTACAATGAGCAGTTCTTC. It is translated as CASGPTGKIYNEQFF.

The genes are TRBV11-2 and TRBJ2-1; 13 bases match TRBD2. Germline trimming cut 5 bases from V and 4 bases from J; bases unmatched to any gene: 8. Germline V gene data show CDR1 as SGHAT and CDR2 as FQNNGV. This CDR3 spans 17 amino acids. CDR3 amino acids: CASSPRLAGGGYNEQFF. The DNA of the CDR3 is TGTGCCAGCAGCCCTCGACTAGCGGGAGGCGGATACAATGAGCAGTTCTTC.

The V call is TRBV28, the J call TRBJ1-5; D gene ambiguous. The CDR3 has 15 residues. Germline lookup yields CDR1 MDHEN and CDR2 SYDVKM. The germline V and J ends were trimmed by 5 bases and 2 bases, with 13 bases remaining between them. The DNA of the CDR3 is TGTGCCAGCAGTCTTAAAGAGGGCCGCAATCAGCCCCAGCATTTT. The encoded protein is CASSLKEGRNQPQHF.